This T cell receptor (beta chain) emerged from a study of regulatory T cells in long-lasting Graves disease. Across the study: The term persistent Graves' disease signified upward of 5 years on antithyroid drugs with positive TSH receptor antibodies.

Germline-derived CDR1 and CDR2 are MNHNS and SASEGT. The CDR3 totals 16 residues. With 3 bases removed from V and 2 bases from J, the gap between germline ends came to 14 bases. Arm-PCR of CDR3 regions and iRepertoire HTBI primers were used to build TCR beta libraries. TCRdb recomputed calls from the multiplex PCR reads with MiXCR, one row per CDR3 protein. In the table there are fewer than 400,000 distinct CDR3 sequences, 15% to 20% of which are singletons. The time point is: persistent/refractory GD, antithyroid drugs over 5 years with positive TRAb. Extracted RNA from PBMCs served as the source of the TCR library.

The sequencing used peripheral blood mononuclear cells (PBMCs), collected when the disease was refractory, from a patient treated with antithyroid drugs. The chain couples TRBV6-1 to TRBJ1-3, with D possibly being TRBD1 (6 bases). This clonotype was sampled from a female donor with Graves disease. CDR3 nucleotide sequence: TGTGCCAGCAGTGACCCTCGGGGGCTCCCTGGAAACACCATATATTTT. Its protein is CASSDPRGLPGNTIYF.